Listed below are T cell receptor beta chains from one sample, sequenced in a study of cytomegalovirus exposure and HLA in healthy donors. Here immunoSEQ multiplex PCR was the method, and the copy in TCRdb shows in-frame clones only, minus some. This sample lists around 210,000 clones; its ten largest clones have over 0.75%. Sequencing input: PBMCs. The receptors here all came from a woman in her twenties or thirties in good health and CMV-seropositive. CDR3s include the opening cysteine and the closing phenylalanine or tryptophan. The order of the fields is V gene, D gene, J gene, CDR3 DNA, CDR3 protein. D genes are given only for firm matches.

V: TRBV28
D: .
J: TRBJ1-1
DNA: TGTGCCAGCAGTTTATACAGAGAAGCTTTCTTT
CDR3: CASSLYREAFF

V: TRBV11-1
D: TRBD2
J: TRBJ2-3
DNA: TGTGCCAGCAGCTTAGTCCGGACTAGCGGGGGGTTCACAGATACGCAGTATTTT
CDR3: CASSLVRTSGGFTDTQYF

V: TRBV6-5
D: .
J: TRBJ1-4
DNA: TGTGCCAGCAGTTACTCACCAGGGAAGCGCGAAAAACTGTTTTTT
CDR3: CASSYSPGKREKLFF

V: TRBV15
D: .
J: TRBJ1-2
DNA: TGTGCCACCAGCAGAACCGGAGGGGCCAACTATGGCTACACCTTC
CDR3: CATSRTGGANYGYTF

V: TRBV29-1
D: .
J: TRBJ1-3
DNA: TGCAGCGCTACTAGCGGGGACTACTCTGGAAACACCATATATTTT
CDR3: CSATSGDYSGNTIYF

V: TRBV6-1
D: TRBD1
J: TRBJ2-2
DNA: TGTGCCAGCAGTGCTCTCCGGGACAGGGGATTTACCGGGGAGCTGTTTTTT
CDR3: CASSALRDRGFTGELFF

V: TRBV27
D: .
J: TRBJ1-2
DNA: TGTGCCAGCAGTTTAAGACAGAGCAACTATGGCTACACCTTC
CDR3: CASSLRQSNYGYTF

V: TRBV5-1
D: TRBD1
J: TRBJ1-1
DNA: TGCGCCAGCAGCCTGGGACAGGGTCCTGAAGCTTTCTTT
CDR3: CASSLGQGPEAFF

V: TRBV29-1
D: TRBD1
J: TRBJ1-2
DNA: TGCAGCGTGGTGACAGGGGGGAGAAACTATGGCTACACCTTC
CDR3: CSVVTGGRNYGYTF

V: TRBV6-5
D: TRBD2
J: TRBJ2-5
DNA: TGTGCCAGCAGTTGGGGACTAGCGGGGGTAGAGACCCAGTACTTC
CDR3: CASSWGLAGVETQYF

V: TRBV11-2
D: .
J: TRBJ2-7
DNA: TGTGCCAGCAGCTCCCCTCGGGGGAGATCCTACGAGCAGTACTTC
CDR3: CASSSPRGRSYEQYF

V: TRBV7-2
D: TRBD2
J: TRBJ2-7
DNA: TGTGCCAGCAGCTTAACGGGAGGCCCACTTATCCACGAGCAGTACTTC
CDR3: CASSLTGGPLIHEQYF

V: TRBV2
D: .
J: TRBJ1-5
DNA: TGTGCCAGCAGCAAGGGATTCGACCCAGGGGCGGGTGGTCAGCCCCAGCATTTT
CDR3: CASSKGFDPGAGGQPQHF

V: TRBV7-2
D: TRBD2
J: TRBJ2-3
DNA: TGTGCCAGCAGCACCGGGACTAGCTTTACAGATACGCAGTATTTT
CDR3: CASSTGTSFTDTQYF

V: TRBV12-5
D: .
J: TRBJ2-3
DNA: TGTGCTAGTGCCCAGGGGGATACGCAGTATTTT
CDR3: CASAQGDTQYF

V: TRBV29-1
D: TRBD2
J: TRBJ2-3
DNA: TGCAGCGTTGATGCGGGGGGTGGGTCAGATACGCAGTATTTT
CDR3: CSVDAGGGSDTQYF

V: TRBV27
D: .
J: TRBJ1-1
DNA: TGTGCCAGCAGTCCCAATTTGAACACTGAAGCTTTCTTT
CDR3: CASSPNLNTEAFF

V: TRBV7-8
D: TRBD2
J: TRBJ2-5
DNA: TGTGCCAGCAGCTTAGCTGGTCTAGCGGACCAAGAGACCCAGTACTTC
CDR3: CASSLAGLADQETQYF

V: TRBV6-1
D: .
J: TRBJ1-6
DNA: TGTGCCAGCAGTGAAGACTACGGGGGGCGGACACCCCTCCACTTT
CDR3: CASSEDYGGRTPLHF

V: TRBV25-1
D: TRBD1
J: TRBJ1-2
DNA: TGTGCCAGCAGTGAATTGTATATAACAGGGGGCGATTATGGCTACACCTTC
CDR3: CASSELYITGGDYGYTF

V: TRBV6-5
D: .
J: TRBJ2-7
DNA: TGTGCCAGCGAGGGATACGAGCAGTACTTC
CDR3: CASEGYEQYF

V: TRBV6-1
D: TRBD1
J: TRBJ1-3
DNA: TGTGCCAGCAGTGAATACGGACAGGGGTCTGGAAACACCATATATTTT
CDR3: CASSEYGQGSGNTIYF

V: TRBV21-1
D: .
J: TRBJ1-1
DNA: TGTGCCAACGTGAGGACAGGGGGTTGGACTGAAGCTTTCTTT
CDR3: CANVRTGGWTEAFF